This T cell receptor beta chain stems from a study of shared T cell receptors in the human thymus. The V gene's germline CDR1 is GTSNPN and CDR2 SVGIG (reference sequence). CDR3 length: 14 amino acids. The V gene end was trimmed by 4 bases and the J gene end by 6 bases; junction bases not matched to a gene: 9. Here immunoSEQ multiplex PCR was the method, and the copy in TCRdb shows in-frame clones only, minus some. Here the sample spans hundreds of thousands of clones, around 89% being singletons. A further study also used this sample, focusing on human thymus T cells. That paper states: In unrelated individuals, thymic repertoires overlapped highly, according to related research.

This sequence was found in a boy under two years old with a congenital heart defect. V is TRBV30 and J is TRBJ1-1, with 9 bases matching TRBD1. Sequenced material: thymocytes. The CDR3 region has the DNA TGTGCCTGGAAAGCACAGGGGGCAGGGGCTGAAGCTTTCTTT. Translating it yields CAWKAQGAGAEAFF. The whole variable domain, filled in from reference TRBV30 and TRBJ1-1, reads SQTIHQWPATLVQPVGSPLSLECTVEGTSNPNLYWYRQAAGRGLQLLFYSVGIGQISSEVPQNLSASRPQDRQFILSSKKLLLSDSGFYLCAWKAQGAGAEAFFGQGTRLTVV.